A selection of T cell receptor beta chains follows, all from one sample in a study of PD-1 blockade in classical Hodgkin lymphoma. Assay: immunoSEQ multiplex PCR; the TCRdb copy retains only in-frame clones and omits some. The sample includes 15,000 to 20,000 clones, about nine tenths seen only once; the top ten take less than 9%. Sequencing was done on a sample of peripheral blood mononuclear cells (PBMCs). The receptor set was obtained from a human donor with classical Hodgkin lymphoma. Both conserved end residues are part of each CDR3. The D gene is left open where the match is weak. Rows give clone size only sometimes, using once, few, many, or a class for an expanded clone.

clone_size: .; j_call: TRBJ2-7; v_call: TRBV5-1; d_call: .; cdr3_aa: CASSLTGQSRSEQYF; cdr3_nt: TGCGCCAGCAGCTTGACAGGACAATCCAGGAGCGAGCAGTACTTC
clone_size: .; j_call: TRBJ2-7; v_call: TRBV5-5; d_call: .; cdr3_aa: CASSPNRVSYEQYF; cdr3_nt: TGTGCCAGCAGCCCTAACAGGGTCTCCTACGAGCAGTACTTC
clone_size: .; j_call: TRBJ2-7; v_call: TRBV6-6; d_call: .; cdr3_aa: CASSYRGEAYEQYF; cdr3_nt: TGTGCCAGCAGTTACAGGGGGGAGGCCTACGAGCAGTACTTC
clone_size: .; j_call: TRBJ2-5; v_call: TRBV30; d_call: .; cdr3_aa: CACQQMGGRETQYF; cdr3_nt: TGTGCCTGCCAACAAATGGGGGGGCGAGAGACCCAGTACTTC
clone_size: .; j_call: TRBJ1-1; v_call: TRBV6-6; d_call: .; cdr3_aa: CASSYPGHLNTEAFF; cdr3_nt: TGTGCCAGCAGTTACCCGGGACACCTGAACACTGAAGCTTTCTTT
clone_size: .; j_call: TRBJ2-6; v_call: TRBV5-8; d_call: .; cdr3_aa: CASSLGGNSGANVLTF; cdr3_nt: TGTGCCAGCAGCTTGGGAGGAAACTCTGGGGCCAACGTCCTGACTTTC
clone_size: .; j_call: TRBJ2-5; v_call: TRBV25-1; d_call: .; cdr3_aa: CASSESAGKQETQYF; cdr3_nt: TGTGCCAGCAGTGAATCGGCAGGGAAACAAGAGACCCAGTACTTC
clone_size: .; j_call: TRBJ1-3; v_call: TRBV10-1; d_call: .; cdr3_aa: CASSQGSGNTIYF; cdr3_nt: TGCGCCAGCAGTCAGGGGTCTGGAAACACCATATATTTT
clone_size: .; j_call: TRBJ1-4; v_call: TRBV7-9; d_call: .; cdr3_aa: CASARTAGKTNEKLFF; cdr3_nt: TGTGCCAGCGCCAGGACAGCAGGAAAAACTAATGAAAAACTGTTTTTT
clone_size: once; j_call: TRBJ2-7; v_call: TRBV5-1; d_call: TRBD2; cdr3_aa: CASSLGLAGSYEQYF; cdr3_nt: TGCGCCAGCAGCTTGGGGCTAGCGGGTTCCTACGAGCAGTACTTC
clone_size: .; j_call: TRBJ2-7; v_call: TRBV5-6; d_call: .; cdr3_aa: CASSLMVPAEQYF; cdr3_nt: TGTGCCAGCAGCTTGATGGTCCCCGCCGAGCAGTACTTC
clone_size: .; j_call: TRBJ1-5; v_call: TRBV7-8; d_call: .; cdr3_aa: CASSLGQGIGQPQHF; cdr3_nt: TGTGCCAGCAGCTTAGGTCAGGGGATCGGACAGCCCCAGCATTTT
clone_size: .; j_call: TRBJ1-5; v_call: TRBV9; d_call: .; cdr3_aa: CASSPTPNSNQPQHF; cdr3_nt: TGTGCCAGCAGCCCGACACCAAATAGCAATCAGCCCCAGCATTTT
clone_size: once; j_call: TRBJ1-1; v_call: TRBV28; d_call: TRBD1; cdr3_aa: CASAAMTGFFTEAFF; cdr3_nt: TGTGCCAGCGCCGCTATGACAGGGTTTTTCACTGAAGCTTTCTTT
clone_size: once; j_call: TRBJ1-1; v_call: TRBV11-2; d_call: TRBD1; cdr3_aa: CASSSRQGAGNTEAFF; cdr3_nt: TGTGCCAGCAGCTCCAGACAGGGGGCCGGGAACACTGAAGCTTTCTTT
clone_size: .; j_call: TRBJ2-5; v_call: TRBV2; d_call: .; cdr3_aa: CASSVQMETQYF; cdr3_nt: TGTGCCAGCAGTGTCCAAATGGAGACCCAGTACTTC
clone_size: .; j_call: TRBJ2-7; v_call: TRBV6-6; d_call: .; cdr3_aa: CASSYSDVDLSYEQYF; cdr3_nt: TGTGCCAGCAGTTACTCGGACGTCGACCTTTCCTACGAGCAGTACTTC
clone_size: .; j_call: TRBJ2-1; v_call: TRBV4-1; d_call: TRBD2; cdr3_aa: CASSPLAGVPLEQFF; cdr3_nt: TGCGCCAGCAGCCCCCTCGCGGGAGTCCCCCTCGAGCAGTTCTTC
clone_size: .; j_call: TRBJ2-3; v_call: TRBV5-4; d_call: TRBD2; cdr3_aa: CASSLASGRMSDTQYF; cdr3_nt: TGTGCCAGCAGCTTGGCCAGCGGGAGAATGTCAGATACGCAGTATTTT
clone_size: once; j_call: TRBJ2-2; v_call: TRBV13; d_call: .; cdr3_aa: CASSPILAATGELFF; cdr3_nt: TGTGCCAGCAGCCCCATTCTAGCAGCCACCGGGGAGCTGTTTTTT
clone_size: few; j_call: TRBJ2-1; v_call: TRBV2; d_call: .; cdr3_aa: CASSPYNEQFF; cdr3_nt: TGTGCCAGCAGCCCGTACAATGAGCAGTTCTTC
clone_size: .; j_call: TRBJ2-1; v_call: TRBV9; d_call: .; cdr3_aa: CASSVVAGLSLNEQFF; cdr3_nt: TGTGCCAGCAGCGTAGTTGCGGGCCTTTCGTTAAATGAGCAGTTCTTC
clone_size: .; j_call: TRBJ1-1; v_call: TRBV6-1; d_call: .; cdr3_aa: CASRVFGSEAFF; cdr3_nt: TGTGCCAGCAGGGTTTTTGGGTCTGAAGCTTTCTTT
clone_size: once; j_call: TRBJ2-7; v_call: TRBV7-6; d_call: .; cdr3_aa: CASSQGRDWGSYEQYF; cdr3_nt: TGTGCCAGCAGCCAGGGTAGGGACTGGGGCTCCTACGAGCAGTACTTC
clone_size: .; j_call: TRBJ1-2; v_call: TRBV27; d_call: TRBD1; cdr3_aa: CASSLEGTGALGYTF; cdr3_nt: TGTGCCAGCAGTTTGGAAGGGACAGGGGCTCTTGGCTACACCTTC
clone_size: .; j_call: TRBJ2-3; v_call: TRBV30; d_call: TRBD1; cdr3_aa: CAWTGTGSPDTQYF; cdr3_nt: TGTGCCTGGACCGGGACAGGGTCCCCAGATACGCAGTATTTT
clone_size: few; j_call: TRBJ2-2; v_call: TRBV10-1; d_call: .; cdr3_aa: CASSDGSQSGELFF; cdr3_nt: TGCGCCAGCAGTGACGGGAGTCAATCCGGGGAGCTGTTTTTT
clone_size: .; j_call: TRBJ2-7; v_call: TRBV7-2; d_call: .; cdr3_aa: CASSLYGSSYEQYF; cdr3_nt: TGTGCCAGCAGCTTATACGGGTCCTCCTACGAGCAGTACTTC
clone_size: .; j_call: TRBJ2-7; v_call: TRBV5-1; d_call: .; cdr3_aa: CASSLRSFDEQYF; cdr3_nt: TGCGCCAGCAGCTTGAGGAGCTTCGACGAGCAGTACTTC
clone_size: .; j_call: TRBJ1-2; v_call: TRBV5-6; d_call: TRBD1; cdr3_aa: CASSSDRGSNYGYTF; cdr3_nt: TGTGCCAGCAGCTCGGACAGGGGCTCTAACTATGGCTACACCTTC
clone_size: .; j_call: TRBJ2-1; v_call: TRBV6-1; d_call: .; cdr3_aa: CASSEIVAEGRWQFF; cdr3_nt: TGTGCCAGCAGTGAAATAGTAGCGGAGGGGCGGTGGCAGTTCTTC
clone_size: .; j_call: TRBJ2-3; v_call: TRBV7-3; d_call: .; cdr3_aa: CASSLGELRDTQYF; cdr3_nt: TGTGCCAGCAGCTTAGGGGAACTAAGAGATACGCAGTATTTT
clone_size: once; j_call: TRBJ2-7; v_call: TRBV5-1; d_call: .; cdr3_aa: CASSPVPAEGFYEQYF; cdr3_nt: TGCGCCAGCAGCCCCGTCCCGGCTGAGGGGTTCTACGAGCAGTACTTC
clone_size: .; j_call: TRBJ1-1; v_call: TRBV5-1; d_call: .; cdr3_aa: CASTMTGQNTEAFF; cdr3_nt: TGCGCCAGCACTATGACAGGCCAGAACACTGAAGCTTTCTTT
clone_size: .; j_call: TRBJ2-7; v_call: TRBV25-1; d_call: .; cdr3_aa: CASSGDAKGSYEQYF; cdr3_nt: TGTGCCAGCAGTGGGGACGCAAAGGGATCCTACGAGCAGTACTTC
clone_size: .; j_call: TRBJ2-1; v_call: TRBV25-1; d_call: TRBD2; cdr3_aa: CASSEPSGSLVSYNEQFF; cdr3_nt: TGTGCCAGCAGTGAACCTAGCGGGAGTCTTGTCTCCTACAATGAGCAGTTCTTC